One sample yielded the 13 T cell receptor beta chains listed below, sequenced in a study of blood T cell repertoires in COVID-19. The method was immunoSEQ multiplex PCR; TCRdb's version includes in-frame clones alone and lacks a portion of them. The profile covers more than 120,000 clones, with 84% appearing a single time and 3% to 4% taken by the ten largest. Sequenced: PBMCs or T cells enriched from blood (not recorded which). These receptors were taken from a man aged 50 to 60 in a cohort exposed to, infected with or recovered from COVID-19 (not recorded which).

The chain is built from TRBV5-6 and TRBJ1-2; TRBD1 is a possible D gene (6 bases). Deletions cut 5 bases from V and 4 bases from J, with 15 bases between. Germline V gives CDR1 SGHDT, CDR2 YYEEEE. This CDR3 spans 14 amino acids. CDR3 in DNA: TGTGCCAGCAGTTTGACAGGCGCTCTCTATGGCTACACCTTC. Its translation: CASSLTGALYGYTF.

The chain employs TRBV12-3 or TRBV12-4 and TRBJ1-2; D is ambiguous. CDR3 length: 13 amino acids. Trimming shortened V by 2 bases and J by 3 bases, and 7 bases separated the two germline ends. CDR3 DNA sequence: TGTGCCAGCAGTTTATCTGCGGACTATGGCTACACCTTC. Translated: CASSLSADYGYTF.

V gene TRBV4-2 combines with J gene TRBJ1-2; TRBD1 matches at 9 bases. The CDR3 loop spans 15 amino acids. The germline gives CDR1 LGHNA, CDR2 YNFKEQ. Germline trimming cut 4 bases from V and 7 bases from J; bases unmatched to any gene: 10. CDR3 DNA: TGTGCCAGCAGCCCCTCGGCGGGACAGGGTATTGGCTACACCTTC. Residues: CASSPSAGQGIGYTF.

The chain joins TRBV6-5 to TRBJ2-7; possible D gene TRBD1, 5 bases. V lost 2 bases and J 5 bases, leaving 10 bases between the germline ends. The CDR3 sequence is 13 residues long. Germline-derived CDR1 and CDR2 are MNHEY and SVGAGI. CDR3 nucleotides: TGTGCCAGCAGTTACAGGGGTCAGAACGAGCAGTACTTC. Amino acid sequence: CASSYRGQNEQYF.

This clone was detected only once. V and J are TRBV12-3 or TRBV12-4 and TRBJ1-1; D gene ambiguous. The CDR3 extends over 12 amino acids. Between the trimmed V and J ends, which lost 7 bases and 4 bases, there was a span of 10 bases. As DNA, the CDR3 is TGTGCCAGCACCCGACGGGGCACTGAAGCTTTCTTT. Translating it yields CASTRRGTEAFF.

In nucleotides, the CDR3 is TGCAGCGTTGAAGGGGCGTCGGGGACAGGGGGCACCTACGAGCAGTACTTC. Protein product: CSVEGASGTGGTYEQYF. The J gene is TRBJ2-7, the V gene TRBV29-1; 12 nucleotides align to TRBD1. Losses at the gene ends were 1 base for V and 2 bases for J; bases not matched to a gene: 9. The CDR3 covers 17 residues. CDR1 is SQVTM and CDR2 is ANQGSEA in the germline V gene.

This sequence joins TRBV14 and TRBJ1-5, with D possibly TRBD1 on 5 matching bases. The V end lost 3 bases, the J end lost 2 bases, and 11 bases lay between the germline ends. Per germline, CDR1 SGHDN and CDR2 FVKESK. The CDR3 sequence is 15 residues long. CDR3 protein: CASSHRREGNQPQHF. The CDR3 bases are TGTGCCAGCAGCCACCGCAGGGAAGGCAATCAGCCCCAGCATTTT.

This clone was observed once. V and J are TRBV19 and TRBJ2-5, with 7 bases matching TRBD1. J gave up 4 bases and V 3 bases, and 5 bases lay outside the gene matches. Germline values: CDR1 LNHDA, CDR2 SQIVND (reference sequence). CDR3 length: 14 amino acids. The CDR3 nucleotides are TGTGCCAGTAGTATGGTGGCAGGGGGAGAGACCCAGTACTTC. Protein sequence: CASSMVAGGETQYF.

This clone has only one observation. The chain uses TRBV28 and TRBJ2-7; TRBD2 aligns across 9 bases. Germline V gene sequence: CDR1 MDHEN, CDR2 SYDVKM. The CDR3 runs to 16 residues. J lost 1 base, V lost 2 bases, and 6 bases had no gene match. CDR3 DNA: TGTGCCAGCAGTTTAGCGGGAGGGTCCTATTCCTACGAGCAGTACTTC. Translating it yields CASSLAGGSYSYEQYF. Combining the CDR3 with reference TRBV28 and TRBJ2-7 gives the whole variable domain DVKVTQSSRYLVKRTGEKVFLECVQDMDHENMFWYRQDPGLGLRLIYFSYDVKMKEKGDIPEGYSVSREKKERFSLILESASTNQTSMYLCASSLAGGSYSYEQYFGPGTRLTVT.

This clone has just a few counts. J is TRBJ1-5 and V is TRBV3-1 (or the pseudogene TRBV3-2), with D possibly being TRBD1 (6 bases). The CDR3 has 14 amino acids. Germline V lookup: CDR1 LGHDT, CDR2 YNNKEL (reference sequence). V was pared by 6 bases and J by 3 bases, with 12 bases between. In nucleotides, the CDR3 is TGTGCCAGCAGTCAGACAGGCCTCAATCAGCCCCAGCATTTT. Protein: CASSQTGLNQPQHF.

The chain links TRBV18 to TRBJ1-2; 9 bases map to TRBD1. The junction had 8 bases not matched to a gene; V was cut back by 2 bases and J by 1 base. The CDR3 covers 17 residues. The germline CDR1 and CDR2 sequences are KGHSH and LQKENI. CDR3 nucleotides: TGTGCCAGCTCACCAGATACAGGGGGCCCTCTTAACTATGGCTACACCTTC. Protein product: CASSPDTGGPLNYGYTF.

In this sample, this clone turned up a few times. The chain recombines TRBV29-1 with TRBJ1-6; 7 bases are shared with TRBD1. The germline V gene encodes CDR1 SQVTM and CDR2 ANQGSEA. Trimming at V came to 7 bases and at J to 9 bases, leaving 9 bases not matched to a gene. This CDR3 region has 13 residues. This CDR3 reads CSGSQGFGSPLHF. The CDR3 region has the DNA TGCAGCGGTTCACAGGGGTTTGGTTCACCCCTCCACTTT.

This clone has only one observation. V is TRBV18 and J is TRBJ2-7; tentatively, D is TRBD1 (5 bases). Per the germline V gene, CDR1 is KGHSH and CDR2 is LQKENI. V lost 1 base and J 5 bases, leaving 9 bases between the germline ends. The CDR3 is made up of 13 amino acids. In DNA form, the CDR3 reads TGTGCCAGCTCACCACGGCAGGGCCACGAGCAGTACTTC. Its translation is CASSPRQGHEQYF. Complete variable domain (other parts from reference TRBV18 and TRBJ2-7): NAGVMQNPRHLVRRRGQEARLRCSPMKGHSHVYWYRQLPEEGLKFMVYLQKENIIDESGMPKERFSAEFPKEGPSILRIQQVVRGDSAAYFCASSPRQGHEQYFGPGTRLTVT.